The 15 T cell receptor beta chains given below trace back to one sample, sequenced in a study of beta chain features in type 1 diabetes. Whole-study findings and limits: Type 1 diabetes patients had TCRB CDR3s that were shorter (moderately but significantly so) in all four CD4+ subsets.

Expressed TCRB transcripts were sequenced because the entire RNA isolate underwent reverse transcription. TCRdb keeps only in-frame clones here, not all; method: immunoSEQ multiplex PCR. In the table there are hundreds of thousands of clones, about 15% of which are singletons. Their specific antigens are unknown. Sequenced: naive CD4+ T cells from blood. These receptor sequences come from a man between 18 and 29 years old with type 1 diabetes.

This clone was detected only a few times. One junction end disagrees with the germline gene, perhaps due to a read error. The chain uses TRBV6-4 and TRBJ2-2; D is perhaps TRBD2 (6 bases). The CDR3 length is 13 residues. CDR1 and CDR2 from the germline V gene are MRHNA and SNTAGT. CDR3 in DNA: TGTGCCAGCAGTCTAGCGAAGACCGGGGAGCTGTTTTTT. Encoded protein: CASSLAKTGELFF.

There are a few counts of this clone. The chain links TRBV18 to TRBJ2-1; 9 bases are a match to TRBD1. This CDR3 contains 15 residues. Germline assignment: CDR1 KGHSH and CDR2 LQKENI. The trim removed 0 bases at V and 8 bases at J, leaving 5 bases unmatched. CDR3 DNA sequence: TGTGCCAGCTCACCACCCCGCCGGGACAGGGATGAGCAGTTCTTC. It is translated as CASSPPRRDRDEQFF.

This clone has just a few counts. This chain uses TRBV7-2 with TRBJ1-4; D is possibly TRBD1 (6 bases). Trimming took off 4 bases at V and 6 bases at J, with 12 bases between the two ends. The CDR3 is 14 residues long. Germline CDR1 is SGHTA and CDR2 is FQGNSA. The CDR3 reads CASSSDRGDEKLFF. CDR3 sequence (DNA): TGTGCCAGCAGCTCGGACAGAGGGGATGAAAAACTGTTTTTT.

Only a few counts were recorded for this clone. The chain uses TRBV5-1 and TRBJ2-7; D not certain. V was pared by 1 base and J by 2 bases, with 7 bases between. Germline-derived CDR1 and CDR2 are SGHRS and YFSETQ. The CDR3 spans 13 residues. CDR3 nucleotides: TGCGCCAGCAGCTTGACAGTTCCCTACGAGCAGTACTTC. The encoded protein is CASSLTVPYEQYF.

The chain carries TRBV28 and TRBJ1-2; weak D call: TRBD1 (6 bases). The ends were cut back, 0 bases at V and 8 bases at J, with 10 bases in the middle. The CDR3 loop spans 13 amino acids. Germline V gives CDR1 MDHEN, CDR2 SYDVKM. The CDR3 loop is CASSLWRGQGYTF. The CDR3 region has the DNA TGTGCCAGCAGTTTATGGCGGGGGCAGGGCTACACCTTC.

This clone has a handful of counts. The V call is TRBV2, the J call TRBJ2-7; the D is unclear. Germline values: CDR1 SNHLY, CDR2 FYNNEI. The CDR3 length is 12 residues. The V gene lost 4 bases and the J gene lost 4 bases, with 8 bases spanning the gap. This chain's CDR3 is CASSGFAYEQYF. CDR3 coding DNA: TGTGCCAGCAGTGGGTTTGCGTACGAGCAGTACTTC.

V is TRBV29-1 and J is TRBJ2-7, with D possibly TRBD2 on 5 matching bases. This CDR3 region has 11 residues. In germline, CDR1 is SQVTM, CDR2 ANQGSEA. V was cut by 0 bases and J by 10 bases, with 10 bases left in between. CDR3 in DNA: TGCAGCGTTGAAGAGGAGGTCGTACAGTACTTC. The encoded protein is CSVEEEVVQYF.

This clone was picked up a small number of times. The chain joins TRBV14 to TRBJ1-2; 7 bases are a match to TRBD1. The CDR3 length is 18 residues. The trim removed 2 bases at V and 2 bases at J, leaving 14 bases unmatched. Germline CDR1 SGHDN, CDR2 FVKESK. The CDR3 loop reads CASSQRQGRAPFNYGYTF. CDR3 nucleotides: TGTGCCAGCAGCCAACGACAGGGAAGGGCACCCTTCAACTATGGCTACACCTTC.

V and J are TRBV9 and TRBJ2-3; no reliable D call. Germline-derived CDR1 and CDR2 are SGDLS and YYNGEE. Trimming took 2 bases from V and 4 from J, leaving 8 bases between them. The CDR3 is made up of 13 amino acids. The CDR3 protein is CASSVPLADTQYF. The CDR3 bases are TGTGCCAGCAGCGTCCCGCTAGCAGATACGCAGTATTTT.

The CDR3: CASSLALSGAKNIQYF. The CDR3 DNA reads as TGTGCCAGCAGCTTAGCGCTGTCCGGAGCCAAAAACATTCAGTACTTC. This sequence joins TRBV7-9 and TRBJ2-4; no reliable D call. The CDR3 totals 16 residues. CDR1 SEHNR and CDR2 FQNEAQ come from the germline V gene (reference sequence). Trimming took off 0 bases at V and 0 bases at J, with 9 bases between the two ends.

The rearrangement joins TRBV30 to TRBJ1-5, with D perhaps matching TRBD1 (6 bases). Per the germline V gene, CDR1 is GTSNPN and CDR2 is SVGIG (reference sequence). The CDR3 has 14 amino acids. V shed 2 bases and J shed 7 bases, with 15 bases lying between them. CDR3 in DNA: TGTGCCTGGAGTCTGAGCCCGGGGGGCCAGCCCCAGCATTTT. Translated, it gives CAWSLSPGGQPQHF.

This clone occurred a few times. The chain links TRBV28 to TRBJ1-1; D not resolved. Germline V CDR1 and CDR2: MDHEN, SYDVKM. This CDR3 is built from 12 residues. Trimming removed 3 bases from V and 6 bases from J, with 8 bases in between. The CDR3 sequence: CASSLIGAEAFF. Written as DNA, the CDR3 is TGTGCCAGCAGTTTGATCGGGGCTGAAGCTTTCTTT.

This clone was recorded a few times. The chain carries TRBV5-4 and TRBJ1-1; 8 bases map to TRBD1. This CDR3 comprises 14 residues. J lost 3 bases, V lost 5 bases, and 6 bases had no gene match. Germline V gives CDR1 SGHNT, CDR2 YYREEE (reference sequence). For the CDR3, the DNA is TGTGCCAGCAGATCGGGACAGGTGGACACTGAAGCTTTCTTT. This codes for CASRSGQVDTEAFF.

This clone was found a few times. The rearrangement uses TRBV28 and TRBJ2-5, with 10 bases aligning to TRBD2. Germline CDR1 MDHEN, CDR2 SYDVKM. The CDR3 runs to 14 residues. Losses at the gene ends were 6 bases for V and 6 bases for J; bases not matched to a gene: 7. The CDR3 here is CASRSGGGRKTQYF. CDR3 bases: TGTGCCAGCAGGAGCGGGGGGGGTAGGAAGACCCAGTACTTC.

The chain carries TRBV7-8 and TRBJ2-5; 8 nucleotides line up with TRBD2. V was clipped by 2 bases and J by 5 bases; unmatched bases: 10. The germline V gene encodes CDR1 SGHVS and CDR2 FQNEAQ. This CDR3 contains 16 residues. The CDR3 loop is CASSLKYKREWETQYF. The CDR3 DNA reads TGTGCCAGCAGCTTAAAGTATAAGCGGGAGTGGGAGACCCAGTACTTC.